A single sample gave rise to the 27 T cell receptor beta chains below, sequenced in a study of vaccination and CD4 T cells after COVID-19 (dated by TCRdb to the early 2020s). The library was built by means of PCR. TCRdb names Illumina iSeq 100 as the instrument used. DNA from cultured CD4+ T cells was subjected to TCR sequencing with the Oncomine TCR Beta short-read assay at the Johns Hopkins FTIC core. The QIAamp micro DNA kit was used to extract genomic DNA from the cultured CD4+ T cells. TCRdb reran the public reads through fastp at Q25 and MiXCR, keeping productive beta chains. Each entry is one CDR3 protein sequence, shown with its most common DNA and genes. This sample holds 10,000 or so distinct CDR3 sequences; around a third were observed only once. About 20% of the sample rests with the top ten. These TCRs are of unknown antigen specificity. The label giving this sample's treatment or condition can be read as: 10-day PBMC culture with coronavirus spike peptide pools or control peptides (ViraFEST assay). CD4+ T cells from unexposed donors were collected before the COVID-19 pandemic (2011-2018).

Sequenced material: CD4+ T cells from blood, cultured in vitro. The receptors here all came from a human donor in good health.

This clonotype was picked up a small number of times. The V call is TRBV20-1, the J call TRBJ2-5, with D perhaps matching TRBD2 (6 bases). Germline lookup yields CDR1 DFQATT and CDR2 SNEGSKA (reference sequence). There are 12 residues in the CDR3. V was clipped by 6 bases and J by 4 bases, with 12 bases between them. The CDR3 protein is CSATDYGETQYF. CDR3 sequence (DNA): TGCAGTGCAACGGACTATGGAGAGACCCAGTACTTC.

Note on this clonotype: One junction end disagrees with the germline gene, perhaps due to a read error. The chain is built from TRBV7-7 and TRBJ2-3; possible D gene TRBD1, 6 bases. The CDR3 contains 15 residues. The germline CDR1 and CDR2 sequences are SSHAT and FNYEAQ (reference sequence). CDR3 nucleotide sequence: TGTGCTAGCAGCTTAGCAGGGGCTCAGGGAGATACGCAGTATTTT. Translated, it gives CASSLAGAQGDTQYF.

The chain joins TRBV6-5 to TRBJ1-2, with a possible D match to TRBD1 (6 bases). The CDR3 is made up of 14 amino acids. Germline values: CDR1 MNHEY, CDR2 SVGAGI. Trimming cost V 0 bases and J 4 bases, with 9 bases left between them. The CDR3, as DNA: TGTGCCAGCAGTTACTCGGGGGGCAGCTATGGCTACACCTTC. This gives the protein CASSYSGGSYGYTF.

This chain links TRBV28 with TRBJ1-2; TRBD1 is a possible D gene (5 bases). CDR3 size: 16 residues. V was clipped by 5 bases and J by 5 bases, with 21 bases between them. Germline loops: CDR1 MDHEN, CDR2 SYDVKM. CDR3 protein: CASSPPRDWGSYGYTF. CDR3 DNA sequence: TGTGCCAGCAGTCCACCACGGGACTGGGGCTCTTATGGCTACACCTTC.

This clonotype has a handful of counts. This chain links TRBV7-2 with TRBJ2-5; a weak D match, TRBD1 (5 bases). This CDR3 has 15 residues. The V gene's germline CDR1 is SGHTA and CDR2 FQGNSA. Deletions cut 1 base from V and 4 bases from J, with 13 bases between. The CDR3 DNA reads TGTGCCAGCAGCTTAGTAGCATGGCAGGGAGAGACCCAGTACTTC. Encoded protein: CASSLVAWQGETQYF.

This clonotype was detected a few times. J is TRBJ1-5 and V is TRBV7-9, with D maybe TRBD1 (5 bases). V was clipped by 5 bases and J by 3 bases, with 11 bases between them. CDR1 is SEHNR and CDR2 is FQNEAQ in the germline V gene (reference sequence). The CDR3 runs to 14 residues. CDR3 loop: CASSPQGFNQPQHF. The CDR3 region has the DNA TGTGCCAGCAGCCCCCAGGGTTTCAATCAGCCCCAGCATTTT.

The rearrangement joins TRBV4-3 to TRBJ1-2; the D is unclear. Germline V CDR1 and CDR2: LGHNA, YSLEER. This CDR3 has 20 amino acids. V was cut by 1 base and J by 5 bases, with 29 bases left in between. CDR3 protein: CASSQVDRRWQPDSHYGYTF. The DNA of the CDR3 is TGCGCCAGCAGCCAAGTAGATAGGAGGTGGCAACCCGACTCGCATTATGGCTACACCTTC.

This clonotype has just a few counts. In DNA form, the CDR3 reads TGCAGTGCTATCCAATGGACTAGCGGGAGGGGGAGGGAGACCCAGTACTTC. As protein: CSAIQWTSGRGRETQYF. The chain combines TRBV20-1 with TRBJ2-5; 15 positions agree with TRBD2. This CDR3 has 17 amino acids. Germline CDR1 and CDR2: DFQATT and SNEGSKA (reference sequence). J was trimmed by 5 bases and V by 4 bases; bases with no gene match: 11.

This clonotype was detected only a few times. V usage is TRBV20-1 and J usage is TRBJ2-7, with 10 bases aligning to TRBD2. The CDR3 loop spans 15 amino acids. The V gene end was trimmed by 6 bases and the J gene end by 0 bases; junction bases not matched to a gene: 8. In germline, CDR1 is DFQATT, CDR2 SNEGSKA (reference sequence). The CDR3 region is CSAPRASGSSYEQYF. DNA of the CDR3: TGCAGTGCCCCTCGGGCTAGCGGGAGCTCCTACGAGCAGTACTTC.

The chain links TRBV11-3 to TRBJ1-1, with D perhaps TRBD1 (5 bases). The CDR3 has 16 amino acids. V lost 0 bases and J lost 6, with 17 bases in between. In germline, CDR1 is SGHNT, CDR2 YENEEA. The CDR3: CASSLDGRGGSAEAFF. The CDR3 region has the DNA TGTGCCAGCAGCTTAGATGGGCGGGGGGGGTCCGCTGAAGCTTTCTTT. The variable domain in full, completed from reference TRBV11-3 and TRBJ1-1, reads EAGVVQSPRYKIIEKKQPVAFWCNPISGHNTLYWYLQNLGQGPELLIRYENEEAVDDSQLPKDRFSAERLKGVDSTLKIQPAELGDSAVYLCASSLDGRGGSAEAFFGQGTRLTVV.

V and J are TRBV7-3 and TRBJ2-2; 9 bases are shared with TRBD2. The germline V gene encodes CDR1 SGHTA and CDR2 FQGTGA. This CDR3 is built from 16 residues. The J segment lost 5 bases and the V segment lost 5 bases, leaving 9 bases of the junction unmatched. CDR3 DNA: TGTGCCAGCAGCCCCCCAGCGGGAGGTTTTACCGGGGAGCTGTTTTTT. This sequence encodes CASSPPAGGFTGELFF.

This clonotype was seen a few times. V is TRBV20-1 and J is TRBJ1-1, with a weak D call TRBD1 (6 bases). There are 15 residues in the CDR3. Germline loops: CDR1 DFQATT, CDR2 SNEGSKA (reference sequence). V lost 2 bases and J lost 6, with 19 bases in between. The CDR3 nucleotides are TGCAGTGCTAGATCCATGGGGGCGCGAGGCTCTGAAGCTTTCTTT. Protein product: CSARSMGARGSEAFF.

This chain connects TRBV9 to TRBJ2-3; either TRBD1 or TRBD2 may supply D (5 bases each). The CDR3 totals 14 residues. Germline V gene lookup returns CDR1 SGDLS and CDR2 YYNGEE. V lost 6 bases, J lost 0 bases, and 11 bases lay in between. The CDR3 sequence: CASNDGASTDTQYF. The CDR3 bases are TGTGCCAGCAATGACGGGGCTAGCACAGATACGCAGTATTTT.

The V gene is TRBV29-1, the J gene TRBJ2-5; 12 bases map to TRBD2. Trimming removed 7 bases from V and 5 bases from J; junction bases left unmatched: 5. The CDR3 length is 13 residues. Germline V gene sequence: CDR1 SQVTM, CDR2 ANQGSEA. CDR3 in DNA: TGCAGCGCCGGACTAGCGGGACGGGAGACCCAGTACTTC. Amino acid sequence: CSAGLAGRETQYF.

The V gene is TRBV5-4, the J gene TRBJ2-1; D uncertain. V lost 4 bases to trimming and J lost 4 bases, with 3 bases between them. Germline CDR1 SGHNT, CDR2 YYREEE (reference sequence). This CDR3 is 11 amino acids long. The CDR3 protein is CASSKYNEQFF. In DNA, the CDR3 is TGTGCCAGCAGCAAGTACAATGAGCAGTTCTTC.

The V and J genes are TRBV5-1 and TRBJ1-2; 7 bases line up with TRBD1. V lost 0 bases, J lost 8 bases, and 4 bases stayed unmatched. The germline V gene encodes CDR1 SGHRS and CDR2 YFSETQ. This CDR3 comprises 13 residues. CDR3 residues: CASSLGQGGGYTF. The CDR3 bases are TGCGCCAGCAGCTTGGGACAGGGAGGCGGCTACACCTTC.

The V gene is TRBV5-1, the J gene TRBJ1-1; weak D call: TRBD1 (5 bases). Germline V CDR1 and CDR2: SGHRS, YFSETQ. V lost 4 bases and J lost 10, with 11 bases in between. The CDR3 consists of 11 residues. In DNA, the CDR3 is TGCGCCAGCAGCCAAAGGGGAATAGCTTTCTTT. Translating gives CASSQRGIAFF.

V gene TRBV6-5 combines with J gene TRBJ2-7, with TRBD1 identical over 7 bases. CDR1 is MNHEY and CDR2 is SVGAGI in the germline V gene. V trimming: 3 bases; J trimming: 7 bases; junction bases outside the gene matches: 3. This CDR3 region has 12 residues. The CDR3 DNA reads as TGTGCCAGCAGTTATACAGGGGAAGAGCAGTACTTC. This gives the protein CASSYTGEEQYF.

The V call is TRBV19, the J call TRBJ2-5; D may match TRBD1 or TRBD2 (5 bases each). This CDR3 is built from 19 residues. The germline V gene has CDR1 LNHDA and CDR2 SQIVND (reference sequence). V lost 0 bases and J 3 bases, leaving 23 bases between the germline ends. CDR3: CASSIDSLGEGPIEETQYF. For the CDR3, the DNA is TGTGCCAGTAGTATAGATTCCCTCGGCGAGGGGCCGATCGAAGAGACCCAGTACTTC.

This clonotype was counted only a few times. The rearrangement joins TRBV6-2 or TRBV6-3 to TRBJ1-5; possible D gene TRBD1, 5 bases. The CDR3 has 16 amino acids. V was pared by 4 bases and J by 2 bases, with 15 bases between. Germline V gene lookup returns CDR1 MNHEY and CDR2 SVGEGT. CDR3 sequence (DNA): TGTGCCAGCAGTTCCCCGAGGGGAGGCGGCAATCAGCCCCAGCATTTT. Amino acid sequence: CASSSPRGGGNQPQHF.

The chain links TRBV20-1 to TRBJ1-3, with no clear D. Germline values: CDR1 DFQATT, CDR2 SNEGSKA (reference sequence). The CDR3 runs to 15 residues. Deletions cut 3 bases from V and 0 bases from J, with 12 bases between. The DNA for the CDR3 is TGCAGTGCTAGGCCCGACGGGTACTCTGGAAACACCATATATTTT. Protein product: CSARPDGYSGNTIYF.

The CDR3: CAVGTSGYEQYF. CDR3 coding DNA: TGTGCCGTGGGGACTAGCGGGTACGAGCAGTACTTC. The chain is built from TRBV10-3 and TRBJ2-7, with 12 bases aligning to TRBD2. The germline gives CDR1 ENHRY, CDR2 SYGVKD. V gave up 11 bases and J gave up 4 bases; unmatched junction bases: 3. The CDR3 is made up of 12 amino acids.

This clonotype was detected only a few times. The V gene is TRBV20-1, the J gene TRBJ2-3, with 8 positions matching TRBD1. CDR3 size: 16 residues. Germline CDR1 and CDR2: DFQATT and SNEGSKA (reference sequence). Trimming removed 6 bases from V and 0 bases from J; junction bases left unmatched: 11. CDR3 region: CSALSPDRGSTDTQYF. CDR3 in DNA: TGCAGTGCCCTATCTCCTGACAGGGGAAGCACAGATACGCAGTATTTT.

This clonotype occurred a few times. V gene TRBV20-1 combines with J gene TRBJ2-7; D unresolved. The CDR3 runs 13 residues. CDR1 DFQATT and CDR2 SNEGSKA come from the germline V gene (reference sequence). V lost 1 base and J lost 3, with 10 bases in between. CDR3 sequence reads: CSARGATSYEQYF. The CDR3 bases are TGCAGTGCTAGAGGGGCAACGAGCTACGAGCAGTACTTC.

The table lists this clonotype with a count of one. The J gene is TRBJ2-1, the V gene TRBV7-2, with unresolved D. The germline V gene has CDR1 SGHTA and CDR2 FQGNSA. Trimming took 4 bases from V and 5 from J, leaving 9 bases between them. This CDR3 contains 13 residues. CDR3: CASSSRPNNEQFF. As DNA, the CDR3 is TGTGCCAGCAGCTCAAGACCAAACAATGAGCAGTTCTTC. The full variable domain, with the rest looked up from reference TRBV7-2 and TRBJ2-1, is GAGVSQSPSNKVTEKGKDVELRCDPISGHTALYWYRQSLGQGLEFLIYFQGNSAPDKSGLPSDRFSAERTGGSVSTLTIQRTQQEDSAVYLCASSSRPNNEQFFGPGTRLTVL.

This clonotype was recorded a few times. V is TRBV11-2 and J is TRBJ2-5; tentatively, D is TRBD2 (6 bases). Trimming stripped 7 bases from V and 5 bases from J, with 17 bases between. CDR3 size: 14 residues. Germline V gene data show CDR1 as SGHAT and CDR2 as FQNNGV. The CDR3 DNA is TGTGCCAGCAACCCGATGGGGGGTCCGGAGACCCAGTACTTC. This encodes CASNPMGGPETQYF.

V usage is TRBV20-1 and J usage is TRBJ1-2; 7 nucleotides line up with TRBD1. V lost 5 bases, J lost 4 bases, and 16 bases stayed unmatched. CDR1 is DFQATT and CDR2 is SNEGSKA in the germline V gene (reference sequence). CDR3 size: 16 residues. In DNA form, the CDR3 reads TGCAGTGCTCTACCAACGGGGAGGGGGCGCAGCTATGGCTACACCTTC. It is translated as CSALPTGRGRSYGYTF.